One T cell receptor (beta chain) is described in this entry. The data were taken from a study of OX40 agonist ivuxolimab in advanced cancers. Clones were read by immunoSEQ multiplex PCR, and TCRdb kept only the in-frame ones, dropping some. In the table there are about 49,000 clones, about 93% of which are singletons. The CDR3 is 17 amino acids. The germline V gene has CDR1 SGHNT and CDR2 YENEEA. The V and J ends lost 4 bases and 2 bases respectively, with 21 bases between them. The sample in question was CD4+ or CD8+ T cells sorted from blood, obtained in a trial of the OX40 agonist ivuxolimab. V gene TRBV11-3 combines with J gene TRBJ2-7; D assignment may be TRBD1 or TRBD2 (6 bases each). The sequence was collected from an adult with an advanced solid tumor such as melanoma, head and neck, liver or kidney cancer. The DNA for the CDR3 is TGTGCCAGCAGCTCAGTTGAAACAGGGAGGACCCCCTACGAGCAGTACTTC. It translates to CASSSVETGRTPYEQYF.